The rows below give T cell receptor beta chains drawn from one sample of a study of CD4 T cells in lung cancer. Assay: immunoSEQ multiplex PCR; the TCRdb copy retains only in-frame clones and omits some. The table records some 9,300 clones, around three fifths of them present only once. The source material was normal lung tissue taken away from the tumor. The receptors derive from a man aged 55 to 70 with non-small cell lung cancer. The CDR3 runs from the conserved cysteine through the conserved F or W. Each record gives: D gene, V gene, clone size, J gene, CDR3 DNA, CDR3 protein. A D gene is named only where the DNA matches it firmly. Some rows have no size entry. The others give once, few or many, or a class for an expanded clone.

D gene: .
V gene: TRBV11-3
clone size: few
J gene: TRBJ2-5
CDR3 DNA: TGTGCCAGCAGCCCCGGGGGACACCAAGAGACCCAGTACTTC
CDR3 protein: CASSPGGHQETQYF

D gene: TRBD2
V gene: TRBV5-1
clone size: .
J gene: TRBJ2-3
CDR3 DNA: TGCGCCAGCAGCTGGGAGACTAGCGGGAGTTTTGTAGATACGCAGTATTTT
CDR3 protein: CASSWETSGSFVDTQYF

D gene: TRBD2
V gene: TRBV7-3
clone size: .
J gene: TRBJ2-1
CDR3 DNA: TGTGCCAGCAGCTTTGGTCTAGCGGGCGATGAGCAGTTCTTC
CDR3 protein: CASSFGLAGDEQFF

D gene: TRBD2
V gene: TRBV2
clone size: medium-sized
J gene: TRBJ2-1
CDR3 DNA: TGTGCCAGCAAGTTAGCGGGATGGGCCTCGTGGGAGCAGTTCTTC
CDR3 protein: CASKLAGWASWEQFF

D gene: TRBD1
V gene: TRBV23-1
clone size: hyperexpanded
J gene: TRBJ1-2
CDR3 DNA: TGCGCCAGCAGTCCTGGATCTTATGACAGGGGAGTCGATGGCTACACCTTC
CDR3 protein: CASSPGSYDRGVDGYTF

D gene: .
V gene: TRBV19
clone size: .
J gene: TRBJ2-1
CDR3 DNA: TGTGCCAGTAGTATATGGGGGGATAAGGATGAGCAGTTCTTC
CDR3 protein: CASSIWGDKDEQFF

D gene: TRBD2
V gene: TRBV11-3
clone size: medium-sized
J gene: TRBJ2-5
CDR3 DNA: TGTGCCAGCAGCGCTAGCGGGTTAGAAGAGACCCAGTACTTC
CDR3 protein: CASSASGLEETQYF

D gene: TRBD2
V gene: TRBV4-2
clone size: few
J gene: TRBJ2-7
CDR3 DNA: TGTGCCAGCAGCCAAGACGGGCGGGGGACTAGACCCTACGAGCAGTACTTC
CDR3 protein: CASSQDGRGTRPYEQYF

D gene: .
V gene: TRBV6-5
clone size: .
J gene: TRBJ1-5
CDR3 DNA: TGTGCCAGCAGTTCGGGAGGGAGCAATCAGCCCCAGCATTTT
CDR3 protein: CASSSGGSNQPQHF

D gene: .
V gene: TRBV2
clone size: .
J gene: TRBJ2-2
CDR3 DNA: TGTGCCAGCTTACACGCGAACACCGGGGAGCTGTTTTTT
CDR3 protein: CASLHANTGELFF

D gene: .
V gene: TRBV5-1
clone size: .
J gene: TRBJ1-4
CDR3 DNA: TGCGCCAGCAGCTATTCCCGTGGTGAGGAAAAACTGTTTTTT
CDR3 protein: CASSYSRGEEKLFF

D gene: .
V gene: TRBV29-1
clone size: .
J gene: TRBJ1-1
CDR3 DNA: TGCAGCGTTGCAGGGTTTGGTAATGAAGCTTTCTTT
CDR3 protein: CSVAGFGNEAFF

D gene: .
V gene: TRBV30
clone size: .
J gene: TRBJ2-2
CDR3 DNA: TGTGCCTGGAGTGGTCTCGGGGAGCTGTTTTTT
CDR3 protein: CAWSGLGELFF

D gene: .
V gene: TRBV7-8
clone size: medium-sized
J gene: TRBJ2-7
CDR3 DNA: TGTGCCAGCAGCCCAGACTCCCTCGAGCAGTACTTC
CDR3 protein: CASSPDSLEQYF

D gene: TRBD2
V gene: TRBV5-1
clone size: .
J gene: TRBJ2-5
CDR3 DNA: TGCGCCAGCAGCGGGGGGGATCAAGAGACCCAGTACTTC
CDR3 protein: CASSGGDQETQYF

D gene: .
V gene: TRBV19
clone size: .
J gene: TRBJ2-4
CDR3 DNA: TGTGCCAGTAGTATACAACACATACCTCTTAACATTCAGTACTTC
CDR3 protein: CASSIQHIPLNIQYF

D gene: .
V gene: TRBV21-1
clone size: few
J gene: TRBJ2-1
CDR3 DNA: TGTGCCAGCACCGTGGGACAGGGTCACGACAATGAGCAGTTCTTC
CDR3 protein: CASTVGQGHDNEQFF

D gene: .
V gene: TRBV6-4
clone size: .
J gene: TRBJ1-1
CDR3 DNA: TGTGCCAGCAGTGACTCGGAGGGGAGCGGCACTGAAGCTTTCTTT
CDR3 protein: CASSDSEGSGTEAFF

D gene: .
V gene: TRBV14
clone size: few
J gene: TRBJ2-1
CDR3 DNA: TGTGCCAGCAGCCAAGACCCTCAGGGGCTAGCGGAGTCGATCTCCTCCTACAATGAGCAGTTCTTC
CDR3 protein: CASSQDPQGLAESISSYNEQFF